This TCR beta chain stems from a study of blood T cell repertoires in COVID-19. Trimming took 3 bases from V and 4 from J, leaving 8 bases between them. This CDR3 region has 13 residues. Germline values: CDR1 LNHNV, CDR2 YYDKDF (reference sequence). This clone came up once. In the original processing: It was from reference gene primer amplification that nucleated cell counts were estimated. Repertoires were generated with immunoSEQ multiplex PCR, while TCRdb's copy carries only in-frame clones and drops some. V and J calls and clone size are copied from that table; D and trimming were computed from the DNA. The sample has approximately 380,000 clones, approximately 90% seen once.

This receptor was taken from a woman younger than 30 who had recovered from COVID-19. Sequenced material: PBMCs or T cells enriched from blood (not recorded which). This rearrangement joins TRBV15 to TRBJ2-3; a weak D match, TRBD1 (5 bases). The CDR3 protein is CATSRVTADTQYF. CDR3 DNA: TGTGCCACCAGCAGGGTGACAGCAGATACGCAGTATTTT. The full variable domain, rest sourced from reference TRBV15 and TRBJ2-3, is DAMVIQNPRYQVTQFGKPVTLSCSQTLNHNVMYWYQQKSSQAPKLLFHYYDKDFNNEADTPDNFQSRRPNTSFCFLDIRSPGLGDTAMYLCATSRVTADTQYFGPGTRLTVL.